This TCR beta chain was identified during a study of response to subunit inactivated influenza vaccine. Whole-study findings and limits: Authors suggested each seasonal flu vaccination may recruit only limited numbers of new T cells.

TCRdb ran MiXCR on the RT-PCR reads and lists one entry per CDR3 protein. The data show hundreds of thousands of distinct CDR3 sequences, 11% to 15% seen once. This clonotype was counted ten times or more. Its specificity is not known. This sample comprised PBMCs from blood, obtained around 14 days before vaccination. This TCR came from a man aged 50 or older who received an inactivated influenza vaccine.

The CDR3 sequence: CAISEAGPGRSYGYTF. Written as DNA, the CDR3 is TGTGCCATCAGTGAGGCGGGCCCCGGGCGGTCCTATGGCTACACCTTC. The chain employs TRBV10-3 and TRBJ1-2; D uncertain. V lost 2 bases and J 4 bases, leaving 17 bases between the germline ends. Germline V gene data show CDR1 as ENHRY and CDR2 as SYGVKD. CDR3 length: 16 residues.